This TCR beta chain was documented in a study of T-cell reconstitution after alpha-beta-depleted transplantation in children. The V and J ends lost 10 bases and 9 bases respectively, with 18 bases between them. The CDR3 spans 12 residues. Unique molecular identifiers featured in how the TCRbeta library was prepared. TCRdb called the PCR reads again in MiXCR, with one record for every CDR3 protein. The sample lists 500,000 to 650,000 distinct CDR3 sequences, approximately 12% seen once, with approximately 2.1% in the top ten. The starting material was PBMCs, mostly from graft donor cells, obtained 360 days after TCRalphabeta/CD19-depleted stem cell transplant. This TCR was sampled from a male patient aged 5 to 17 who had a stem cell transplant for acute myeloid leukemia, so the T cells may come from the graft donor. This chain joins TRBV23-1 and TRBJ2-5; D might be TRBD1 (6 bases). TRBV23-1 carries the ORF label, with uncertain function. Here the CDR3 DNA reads TGCGCCACCAAGACAGGCAAGAGACCCCAGTACTTC. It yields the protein CATKTGKRPQYF.